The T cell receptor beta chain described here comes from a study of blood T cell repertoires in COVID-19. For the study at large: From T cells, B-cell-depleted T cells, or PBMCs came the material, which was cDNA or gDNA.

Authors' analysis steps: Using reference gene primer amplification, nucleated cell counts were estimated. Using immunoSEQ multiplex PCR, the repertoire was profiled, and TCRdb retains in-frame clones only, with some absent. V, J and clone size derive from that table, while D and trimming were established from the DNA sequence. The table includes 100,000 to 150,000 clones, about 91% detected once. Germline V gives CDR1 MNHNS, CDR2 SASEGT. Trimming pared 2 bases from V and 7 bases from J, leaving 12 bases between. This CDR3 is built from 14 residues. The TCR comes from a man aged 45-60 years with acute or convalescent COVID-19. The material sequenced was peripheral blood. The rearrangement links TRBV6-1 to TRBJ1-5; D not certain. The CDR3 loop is CASSENVEKQPQHF. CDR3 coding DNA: TGTGCCAGCAGTGAAAATGTGGAGAAGCAGCCCCAGCATTTT.